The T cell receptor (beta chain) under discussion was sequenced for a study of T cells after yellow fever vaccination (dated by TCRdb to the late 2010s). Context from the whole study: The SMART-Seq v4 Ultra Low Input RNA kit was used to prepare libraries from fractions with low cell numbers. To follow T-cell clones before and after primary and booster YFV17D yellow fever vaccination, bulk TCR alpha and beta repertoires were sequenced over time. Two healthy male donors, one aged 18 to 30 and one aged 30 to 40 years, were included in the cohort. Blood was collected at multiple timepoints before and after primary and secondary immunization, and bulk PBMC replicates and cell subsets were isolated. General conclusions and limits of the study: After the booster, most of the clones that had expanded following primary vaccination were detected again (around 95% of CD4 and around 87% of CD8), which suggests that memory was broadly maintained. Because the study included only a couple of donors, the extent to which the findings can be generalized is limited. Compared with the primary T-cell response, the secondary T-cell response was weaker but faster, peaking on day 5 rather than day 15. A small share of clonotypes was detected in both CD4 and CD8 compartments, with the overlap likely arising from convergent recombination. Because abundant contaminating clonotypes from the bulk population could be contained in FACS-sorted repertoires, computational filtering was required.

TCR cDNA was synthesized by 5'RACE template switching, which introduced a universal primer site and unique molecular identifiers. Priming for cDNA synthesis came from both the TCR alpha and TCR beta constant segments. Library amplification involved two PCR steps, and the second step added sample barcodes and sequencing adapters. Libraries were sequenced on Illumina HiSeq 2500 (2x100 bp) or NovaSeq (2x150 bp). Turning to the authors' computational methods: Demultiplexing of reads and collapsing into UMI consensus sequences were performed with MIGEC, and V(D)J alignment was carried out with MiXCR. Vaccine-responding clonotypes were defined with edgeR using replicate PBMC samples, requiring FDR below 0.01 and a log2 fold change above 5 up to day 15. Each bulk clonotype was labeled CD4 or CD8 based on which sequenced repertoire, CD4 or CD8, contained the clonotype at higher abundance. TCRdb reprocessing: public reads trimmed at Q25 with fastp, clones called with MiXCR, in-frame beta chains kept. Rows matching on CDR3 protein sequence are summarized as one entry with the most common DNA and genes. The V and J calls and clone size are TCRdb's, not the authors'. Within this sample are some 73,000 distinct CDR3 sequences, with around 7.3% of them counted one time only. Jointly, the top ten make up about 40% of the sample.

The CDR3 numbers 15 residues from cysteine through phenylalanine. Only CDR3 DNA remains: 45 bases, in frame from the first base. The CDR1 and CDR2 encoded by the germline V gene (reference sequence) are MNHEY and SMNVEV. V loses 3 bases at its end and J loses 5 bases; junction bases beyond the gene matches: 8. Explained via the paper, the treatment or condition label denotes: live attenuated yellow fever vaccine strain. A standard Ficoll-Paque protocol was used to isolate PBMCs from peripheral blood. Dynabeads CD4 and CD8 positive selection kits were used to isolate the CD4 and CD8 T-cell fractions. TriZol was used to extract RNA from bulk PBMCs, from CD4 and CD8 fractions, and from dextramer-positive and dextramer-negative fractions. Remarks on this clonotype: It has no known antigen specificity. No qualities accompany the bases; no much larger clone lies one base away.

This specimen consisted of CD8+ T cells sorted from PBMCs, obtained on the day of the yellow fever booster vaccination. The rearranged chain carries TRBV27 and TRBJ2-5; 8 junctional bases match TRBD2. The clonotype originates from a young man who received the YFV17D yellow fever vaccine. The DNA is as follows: TGTGCCAGCAGTTTGGGAGGACTAGCCCACGAGACCCAGTACTTC. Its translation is CASSLGGLAHETQYF.